This is a list of T cell receptor beta chains from one sample in a study of T cell repertoires in cytomegalovirus infection. TCRdb passed the reads through MiXCR, listing each CDR3 protein once. Of roughly 80,000 distinct CDR3 sequences in the sample, around 25% were seen once. Their specific antigens are unknown. The sample here was CD8+ T cells from cultured PBMCs, taken from culture after CMV antigen stimulation. The receptors here all came from a human donor in good health (CMV status not recorded). Some clones in this sample may be carry-over from other donors' samples. CDR3s include the opening cysteine and the closing phenylalanine or tryptophan. D genes are given only for firm matches. The size entry is marked missing in some rows and otherwise reads once, few, many or a size class.

clone_size j_call d_call v_call cdr3_nt cdr3_aa
few TRBJ2-7 - TRBV6-2/TRBV6-3 TGTGCCAGCAGTTATAGGGGAGAAGGCTACGAGCAGTACTTC CASSYRGEGYEQYF
- TRBJ2-7 - TRBV11-1 TGTGCCAGCAGCGGCAGTTGGGGCCAGTCCTACGAGCAGTACTTC CASSGSWGQSYEQYF
many TRBJ2-3 - TRBV15 TGTGCCACCAGCGGGGGTCTGGGAGATACGCAGTATTTT CATSGGLGDTQYF
- TRBJ1-2 - TRBV6-6 TGTGCCAGCAGTTACTCGGCTGGCTACACCTTC CASSYSAGYTF
few TRBJ1-1 - TRBV3-1 TGTGCCAGCAGCCAAGAGCTCCCAGGGTGGGGGGGCGAGAACACTGAAGCTTTCTTT CASSQELPGWGGENTEAFF
few TRBJ1-1 - TRBV4-3 TGCGCCAGCAGCCAGACAATCGGTGCAACGAACACTGAAGCTTTCTTT CASSQTIGATNTEAFF
few TRBJ1-4 TRBD1 TRBV11-2 TGTGCCAGCAGCTTCATAATCCCAGGGGGCGCGATCGGTAATGAAAAACTGTTTTTT CASSFIIPGGAIGNEKLFF
many TRBJ2-7 TRBD1 TRBV6-1 TGTGCCAGCAGTGAACCCGGGACAGGGTACAGCGAGCAGTACTTC CASSEPGTGYSEQYF
few TRBJ2-3 - TRBV20-1 TGCAGTGCTCCGAGACTAGTCCTTAGTACAGATACGCAGTATTTT CSAPRLVLSTDTQYF
- TRBJ2-1 - TRBV6-2/TRBV6-3 TGTGCCAGCAGTCCCGGGACTCGTGAGCAGTTCTTC CASSPGTREQFF
- TRBJ2-1 TRBD2 TRBV11-3 TGTGCCAGCAGCTATTCAGTGACTAGCGGGGGGGCCGAAGAGCAGTTCTTC CASSYSVTSGGAEEQFF
many TRBJ2-2 - TRBV7-3 TGTGCCAGCAGCTTACAGTTAGGGACGGAGCTGTTTTTT CASSLQLGTELFF
- TRBJ1-6 - TRBV7-3 TGTGCCAGCAGCTTAGGGGCGAGGGGGGCTAATTCACCCCTCCACTTT CASSLGARGANSPLHF
few TRBJ1-1 TRBD1 TRBV18 TGTGCCAGCTCACCAGGGCAGGGGGCCGCTGAAGCTTTCTTT CASSPGQGAAEAFF
few TRBJ1-1 - TRBV6-5 TGTGCCAGCAGTAACCTGACAACCATGAACACTGAAGCTTTCTTT CASSNLTTMNTEAFF
many TRBJ2-3 - TRBV7-3 TGTGCCAGCACGATCCCGGGAGATACGCAGTATTTT CASTIPGDTQYF
- TRBJ1-5 - TRBV20-1 TGCAGTGCTAGAGATTTCAGGGTAAATCAGCCCCAGCATTTT CSARDFRVNQPQHF
many TRBJ2-3 - TRBV6-1 TGTGCCAGCAGTGACCCAATTTGGGATACGCAGTATTTT CASSDPIWDTQYF
many TRBJ1-2 - TRBV12-3/TRBV12-4 TGTGCCAGCAGTTTAAGCCCAGGGCTCGGCTACACCTTC CASSLSPGLGYTF
- TRBJ1-2 - TRBV27 TGTGCCAGCAGTTTAAAGGCTGAGGGGGGCTTTGGCTACACCTTC CASSLKAEGGFGYTF
- TRBJ2-2 - TRBV27 TGTGCCAGCAGTTTACAGGGTCCAACCCCGAACACCGGGGAGCTGTTTTTT CASSLQGPTPNTGELFF
- TRBJ2-1 TRBD1 TRBV28 TGTGCCAGCGGGACAGGGTCCTACAATGAGCAGTTCTTC CASGTGSYNEQFF
few TRBJ1-1 - TRBV6-5 TGTGCCAGCGCGATTTGGCGAGACACTGAAGCTTTCTTT CASAIWRDTEAFF
- TRBJ2-1 - TRBV20-1 TGCAGTGCTAACCATTTAGAAACTGGAGACAATGAGCAGTTCTTC CSANHLETGDNEQFF
- TRBJ2-5 - TRBV6-2/TRBV6-3 TGTGCCAGCAGTTACTCCCCCTGGGAGACCCAGTACTTC CASSYSPWETQYF
few TRBJ1-4 - TRBV27 TGTGCCAGCAGTTTATTGGGGGCCGGGAATGAAAAACTGTTTTTT CASSLLGAGNEKLFF
- TRBJ2-7 - TRBV4-2 TGTGCCAGCAGCCAAGAGTTGGGGACCGGTTCCTACGAGCAGTACTTC CASSQELGTGSYEQYF
few TRBJ2-2 TRBD2 TRBV6-2/TRBV6-3 TGTGCCAGCAGAATAGCGGGAGGGAACACCGGGGAGCTGTTTTTT CASRIAGGNTGELFF
many TRBJ2-5 - TRBV11-2 TGTGCCAGCAGCTTAGGGGACCCCCCGCAAGAGACCCAGTACTTC CASSLGDPPQETQYF
- TRBJ1-6 - TRBV27 TGTGCCAGCAGCCTGACAGGCCGAGGCCTCCACTTT CASSLTGRGLHF
- TRBJ2-7 - TRBV3-1 TGTGCCAGCAGTCCGGGACGGTTCTACGAGCAGTACTTC CASSPGRFYEQYF
many TRBJ2-2 TRBD2 TRBV4-3 TGCGCCAGCAGCCATCAGCGGGGGGTGGACGGGGAGCTGTTTTTT CASSHQRGVDGELFF
many TRBJ1-4 - TRBV7-8 TGTGCCAGCAGCTCGGGACAACCGAATGAAAAACTGTTTTTT CASSSGQPNEKLFF
- TRBJ2-3 - TRBV4-3 TGCGCCAGCAGCCAATCCACAGTGGGGGATACGCAGTATTTT CASSQSTVGDTQYF
many TRBJ2-3 TRBD2 TRBV24-1 TGTGCCACCAGTGATTTGCGAGCGGGGGGGCTGTCGGATACGCAGTATTTT CATSDLRAGGLSDTQYF